This T cell receptor (beta chain) appears in the sequencing data of a study of control samples from healthy donors and cancer patients. Data came from immunoSEQ multiplex PCR; TCRdb stores just in-frame clones and leaves some out. The data contain about 140,000 clones, about 90% of them seen just once; the ten biggest clones take up about 1.8%. Germline V gene sequence: CDR1 KGHSH, CDR2 LQKENI. This CDR3 is 13 amino acids long. V lost 3 bases, J lost 9 bases, and 12 bases lay in between. The V call is TRBV18, the J call TRBJ2-4; D is perhaps TRBD2 (5 bases). The clonotype originates from a young man in good health. Source material: blood. CDR3 sequence: CASSPPGEGIQYF. The CDR3 DNA is TGTGCCAGCTCACCTCCCGGAGAGGGCATTCAGTACTTC.